Following are 11 T cell receptor beta chains from one sample sequenced in a study of T cell repertoires in cytomegalovirus infection. These TCRs' antigens remain unknown. TCRdb reanalysed the reads using MiXCR and keeps one entry per CDR3 protein. The table records a few hundred thousand distinct CDR3 sequences, under 25% of them present only once. The sample here was cultured PBMCs, taken from culture after CMV antigen stimulation. These receptors were obtained from a human donor in good health (CMV status not recorded). Some clones in this sample may be carry-over from other donors' samples.

This chain links TRBV12-3 or TRBV12-4 with TRBJ2-5, with 7 positions matching TRBD2. J lost 3 bases, V lost 7 bases, and 5 bases had no gene match. The length of the CDR3 is 13 residues. Here the CDR3 DNA reads TGTGCCAGCACCTGGGGGGGAAAAGAGACCCAGTACTTC. Translating gives CASTWGGKETQYF.

This clonotype appeared a few times. The chain joins TRBV4-1 to TRBJ2-7; no clear D. CDR1 is MGHRA, CDR2 YSYEKL, per germline. The V and J ends lost 3 bases and 0 bases respectively, with 12 bases between them. The CDR3 length is 15 residues. CDR3 protein: CASSQDDRRSYEQYV. CDR3 DNA sequence: TGCGCCAGCAGCCAGGATGATAGGCGCTCCTACGAGCAGTACGTC.

The table lists this clonotype with a few counts. The rearrangement uses TRBV19 and TRBJ2-5; 7 bases are shared with TRBD1. V lost 6 bases, J lost 5 bases, and 6 bases stayed unmatched. The CDR3 loop spans 13 amino acids. Germline CDR1 is LNHDA and CDR2 is SQIVND (reference sequence). The CDR3 DNA is TGTGCCAGTAGCGACAGGGTTAAGGAGACCCAGTACTTC. Its protein is CASSDRVKETQYF. Looking up the rest from reference TRBV19 and TRBJ2-5 gives the full variable domain: DGGITQSPKYLFRKEGQNVTLSCEQNLNHDAMYWYRQDPGQGLRLIYYSQIVNDFQKGDIAEGYSVSREKKESFPLTVTSAQKNPTAFYLCASSDRVKETQYFGPGTRLLVL.

This clonotype appeared a few times. The CDR3 region has the DNA TGCGCCAGCAGCACCCGACTAGCGGGACCCTACGAGCAGTACTTC. This codes for CASSTRLAGPYEQYF. J is TRBJ2-7 and V is TRBV4-3; 11 bases match TRBD2. With 5 bases clipped from V and 2 bases from J, the junction kept 5 bases outside the gene matches. Germline V lookup: CDR1 LGHNA, CDR2 YSLEER. This CDR3 spans 15 amino acids.

At least ten counts were recorded for this clonotype. This chain joins TRBV12-3 or TRBV12-4 and TRBJ1-5, with TRBD1 identical over 9 bases. J lost 11 bases, V lost 5 bases, and 7 bases had no gene match. The CDR3 runs 13 residues. This CDR3 reads CASSQQGARSQHF. CDR3 nucleotides: TGTGCCAGCAGTCAACAGGGGGCTAGGTCCCAGCATTTT.

The table lists this clonotype with many counts. The V call is TRBV7-2, the J call TRBJ2-2; 7 bases agree with TRBD1. The germline CDR1 and CDR2 sequences are SGHTA and FQGNSA. The CDR3 consists of 18 residues. The V gene end was trimmed by 1 base and the J gene end by 1 base; junction bases not matched to a gene: 9. CDR3 loop: CASSLGGWGTVNTGELFF. The DNA for the CDR3 is TGTGCCAGCAGCTTAGGGGGGTGGGGGACAGTGAACACCGGGGAGCTGTTTTTT.

The table lists this clonotype with a few counts. J is TRBJ2-3 and V is TRBV20-1; maybe TRBD2 (5 bases). This CDR3 has 15 residues. Germline lookup yields CDR1 DFQATT and CDR2 SNEGSKA (reference sequence). V was clipped by 2 bases and J by 1 base, with 13 bases between them. The CDR3 spells CSARSDRGRTDTQYF. The CDR3 DNA reads as TGCAGTGCTAGATCGGACCGCGGGCGCACAGATACGCAGTATTTT.

This rearrangement joins TRBV27 to TRBJ1-1; no clear D. Trimming took off 4 bases at V and 9 bases at J, with 18 bases between the two ends. The CDR3 loop spans 14 amino acids. Germline V lookup: CDR1 MNHEY, CDR2 SMNVEV (reference sequence). CDR3 loop: CASSYRWGTWKAFF. In DNA, the CDR3 is TGTGCCAGCAGTTACAGATGGGGTACGTGGAAAGCTTTCTTT.

The J gene is TRBJ1-2, the V gene TRBV7-9, with D hard to call. Deletions cut 5 bases from V and 6 bases from J, with 13 bases between. This CDR3 contains 13 residues. Germline loops: CDR1 SEHNR, CDR2 FQNEAQ (reference sequence). The CDR3 nucleotides read TGTGCCAGCAGCCAACCGCAAAAGGATGGCTACACCTTC. This gives the protein CASSQPQKDGYTF.

This clonotype was counted ten times or more. The gene calls are TRBV7-9 and TRBJ1-5; maybe TRBD1 (5 bases). V was cut by 1 base and J by 1 base, with 8 bases left in between. Looked up from germline, CDR1 is SEHNR and CDR2 is FQNEAQ (reference sequence). This CDR3 has 15 residues. As DNA, the CDR3 is TGTGCCAGCAGCTTAGATTGGGGGAGCAATCAGCCCCAGCATTTT. Protein sequence: CASSLDWGSNQPQHF.

V usage is TRBV20-1 and J usage is TRBJ1-5; TRBD1 aligns across 8 bases. Per the germline V gene, CDR1 is DFQATT and CDR2 is SNEGSKA (reference sequence). The J segment lost 4 bases and the V segment lost 6 bases, leaving 2 bases of the junction unmatched. The CDR3 is made up of 12 amino acids. The CDR3 sequence: CSARTGNQPQHF. Here the CDR3 DNA reads TGCAGTGCAAGGACAGGGAATCAGCCCCAGCATTTT.